This entry features one T cell receptor beta chain sequence. Antigen specificity is unknown. Germline V gene lookup returns CDR1 MNHEY and CDR2 SMNVEV (reference sequence). This CDR3 is 11 amino acids long. The blood sample dates from first hyperthyroidism diagnosis, preceding any ophthalmopathy symptoms. The sample belongs to a study of T cells in Graves' hyperthyroidism and ophthalmopathy. Study context: Peripheral blood was secured at the point of initial diagnosis, before any treatment. Whole-study findings and limits: It was a median about 6.5 months before onset that the model predicted ophthalmopathy.

Template material for amplifying TCR beta CDR3 regions consisted of RNA transcripts. Initially, a first-round RT-PCR of the TCR CDR3 employed the HTBI primer set. From the multiplex PCR reads, TCRdb called clonotypes with MiXCR, one entry per CDR3 protein. Among hundreds of thousands of distinct CDR3 sequences, roughly 20% were seen once, and the ten largest hold around 17%. The specimen was blood. This TCR derives from a woman between 45 and 65 years old with Graves' hyperthyroidism that later progressed to Graves' ophthalmopathy. This chain links TRBV27 with TRBJ2-1, with 9 bases identical to TRBD2. The CDR3 reads CQAGGPNEQFF. CDR3 sequence (DNA): TGTCAAGCGGGGGGCCCCAATGAGCAGTTCTTC.